The entry that follows covers one TCR beta chain sequence. These data come from a study of blood T cell repertoires in COVID-19. Study at large: T cells, B-cell-depleted T cells, or PBMCs provided the cDNA or gDNA that served as material.

This CDR3 region has 15 residues. The V end was cut by 3 bases, the J end by 0 bases, with 9 bases between. Germline-derived CDR1 and CDR2 are MNHNS and SASEGT. Produced via immunoSEQ multiplex PCR; TCRdb's table is partial and in-frame only. The table shows roughly 100,000 clones, with approximately 90% occurring only once. The receptor comes from a woman aged 80 or over in a cohort sampled during active COVID-19. This chain joins TRBV6-1 and TRBJ1-5; D is perhaps TRBD1 (5 bases). Source material: peripheral blood. The CDR3 nucleotides read TGTGCCAGCAGTGAGGACAATTATAGCAATCAGCCCCAGCATTTT. Its protein is CASSEDNYSNQPQHF.